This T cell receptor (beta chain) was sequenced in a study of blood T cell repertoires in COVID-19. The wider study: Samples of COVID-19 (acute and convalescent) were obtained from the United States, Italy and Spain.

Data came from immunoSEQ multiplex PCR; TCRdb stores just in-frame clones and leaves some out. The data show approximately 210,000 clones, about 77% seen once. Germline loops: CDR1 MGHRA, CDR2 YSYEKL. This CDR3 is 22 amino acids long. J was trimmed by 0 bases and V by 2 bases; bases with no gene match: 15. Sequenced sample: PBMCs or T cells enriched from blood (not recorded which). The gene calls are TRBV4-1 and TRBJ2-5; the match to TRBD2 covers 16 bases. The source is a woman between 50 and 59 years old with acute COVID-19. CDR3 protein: CASSQKDMWGLAGGPHQETQYF. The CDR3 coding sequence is TGCGCCAGCAGCCAAAAAGATATGTGGGGACTAGCGGGGGGGCCTCACCAAGAGACCCAGTACTTC.